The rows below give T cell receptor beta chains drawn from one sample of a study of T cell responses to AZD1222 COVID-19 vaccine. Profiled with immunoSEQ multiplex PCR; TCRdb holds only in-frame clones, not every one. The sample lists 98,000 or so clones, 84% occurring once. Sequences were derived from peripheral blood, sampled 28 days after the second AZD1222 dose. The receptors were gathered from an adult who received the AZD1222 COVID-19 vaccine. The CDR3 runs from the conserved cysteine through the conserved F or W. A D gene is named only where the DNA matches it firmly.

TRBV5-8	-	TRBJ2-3	CASSYTRRTSHTQYF	TGTGCCAGCAGCTATACTAGACGTACGAGTCATACGCAGTATTTT
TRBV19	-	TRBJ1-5	CASNVPDNRRDQPQHF	TGTGCCAGTAACGTTCCGGACAACCGACGGGATCAGCCCCAGCATTTT
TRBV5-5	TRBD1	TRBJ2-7	CASSRIWDISGQGAYEQYF	TGTGCCAGCAGCCGGATCTGGGATATATCGGGACAGGGGGCCTACGAGCAGTACTTC
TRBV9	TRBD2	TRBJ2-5	CASSESWAQRGQETQYF	TGTGCCAGCAGCGAAAGCTGGGCCCAGCGGGGGCAAGAGACCCAGTACTTC
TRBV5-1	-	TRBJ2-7	CASSLSVVGYEQYF	TGCGCCAGCAGCTTGTCAGTTGTCGGCTACGAGCAGTACTTC
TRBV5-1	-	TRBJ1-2	CASSLGGYGYTF	TGCGCCAGCAGCCTAGGGGGTTACGGCTACACCTTC
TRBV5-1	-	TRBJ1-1	CASSLAGMNTEAFF	TGCGCCAGCAGCTTGGCAGGCATGAACACTGAAGCTTTCTTT
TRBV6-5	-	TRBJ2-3	CASSAGSDTQYF	TGTGCCAGCAGCGCAGGGTCAGATACGCAGTATTTT
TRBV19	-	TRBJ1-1	CASSITGNTEAFF	TGTGCCAGTAGTATAACGGGGAACACTGAAGCTTTCTTT
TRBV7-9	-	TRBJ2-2	CASSLEEGELFF	TGTGCCAGCAGCTTAGAGGAGGGGGAGCTGTTTTTT
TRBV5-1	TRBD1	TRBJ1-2	CASRTGTGIYGYTF	TGCGCCAGCAGGACCGGGACAGGGATCTATGGCTACACCTTC
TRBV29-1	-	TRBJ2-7	CSVTRAYEQYF	TGCAGCGTGACCAGAGCCTACGAGCAGTACTTC